The 28 T cell receptor beta chains below all came from one sample that was sequenced in a study of OX40 agonist ivuxolimab in advanced cancers. TCRdb keeps only in-frame clones here, not all; method: immunoSEQ multiplex PCR. The sample lists about 50,000 clones, 70% to 80% seen once, with more than 2.5% in the top ten. The specimen comprised CD4+ or CD8+ T cells sorted from blood, sampled in a trial of the OX40 agonist ivuxolimab. These TCRs come from an adult with an advanced solid tumor such as melanoma, head and neck, liver or kidney cancer.

V and J are TRBV6-6 and TRBJ1-1, with D uncertain. The V gene lost 5 bases and the J gene lost 2 bases, with 9 bases spanning the gap. The CDR3 totals 13 residues. Germline values: CDR1 MNHNY, CDR2 SVGAGI (reference sequence). This CDR3 reads CASSTTGNTEAFF. CDR3 DNA: TGTGCCAGCAGTACCACGGGTAACACTGAAGCTTTCTTT.

The rearrangement links TRBV10-3 to TRBJ2-1; 10 nucleotides match TRBD2. CDR3 length equals 18 residues. The germline gives CDR1 ENHRY, CDR2 SYGVKD. V trimming: 0 bases; J trimming: 6 bases; junction bases outside the gene matches: 11. For the CDR3, the DNA is TGTGCCATCAGTGAGTCTGGAACTAGCGGGATTGCGGGCAATGAGCAGTTCTTC. Its translation: CAISESGTSGIAGNEQFF.

The rearrangement uses TRBV28 and TRBJ2-2; no clear D gene. From germline, CDR1 is MDHEN and CDR2 SYDVKM. Trimming left V 2 bases short and J 6 bases short, with 4 bases between. The CDR3 extends over 12 amino acids. CDR3 amino acids: CASSLMAGELFF. The CDR3 DNA reads as TGTGCCAGCAGTTTAATGGCCGGGGAGCTGTTTTTT.

The chain uses TRBV7-8 and TRBJ1-2; possibly TRBD1 for D (5 bases). Trimming took 4 bases from V and 13 from J, leaving 25 bases between them. This CDR3 has 15 amino acids. From germline, CDR1 is SGHVS and CDR2 FQNEAQ. In DNA form, the CDR3 reads TGTGCCAGCAGCTACACCCAGGGAGACCAAATGGGGTGCACCTTC. Translation: CASSYTQGDQMGCTF. Full variable domain (rest looked up from reference TRBV7-8 and TRBJ1-2): GAGVSQSPRYKVAKRGQDVALRCDPISGHVSLFWYQQALGQGPEFLTYFQNEAQLDKSGLPSDRFFAERPEGSVSTLKIQRTQQEDSAVYLCASSYTQGDQMGCTFGSGTRLTVV.

This sequence joins TRBV7-9 and TRBJ2-7; D may match TRBD1 or TRBD2 (5 bases each). Trimming removed 11 bases at V and 4 bases at J, with 18 bases between. Germline V lookup: CDR1 SEHNR, CDR2 FQNEAQ (reference sequence). There are 13 residues in the CDR3. The CDR3 here is CASRVGDPYEQYF. CDR3 DNA: TGTGCCTCACGAGTCGGGGACCCTTACGAGCAGTACTTC. The full variable domain, its missing parts supplied by reference TRBV7-9 and TRBJ2-7, is DTGVSQNPRHKITKRGQNVTFRCDPISEHNRLYWYRQTLGQGPEFLTYFQNEAQLEKSRLLSDRFSAERPKGSFSTLEIQRTEQGDSAMYLCASRVGDPYEQYFGPGTRLTVT.

The V call is TRBV7-9, the J call TRBJ2-1, with unresolved D. From germline, CDR1 is SEHNR and CDR2 FQNEAQ (reference sequence). This CDR3 is 15 amino acids long. The germline V and J ends were trimmed by 4 bases and 1 base, with 11 bases remaining between them. This CDR3 is CASSSWERSYNEQFF. The CDR3, as DNA: TGTGCCAGCAGCTCCTGGGAACGGTCCTACAATGAGCAGTTCTTC.

This clone came up many times. The chain has TRBV11-2 and TRBJ2-7; TRBD1 is a possible D gene (5 bases). Deletions cut 5 bases from V and 6 bases from J, with 14 bases between. The CDR3 spans 13 residues. Germline CDR1 reads SGHAT; CDR2 reads FQNNGV. The CDR3 nucleotides are TGTGCCAGCAGCCAGGTCCCAGGGTTCGAGCAGTACTTC. As protein: CASSQVPGFEQYF.

This clone was seen only once. The gene calls are TRBV29-1 and TRBJ2-1; 9 bases align to TRBD2. CDR1 and CDR2 from the germline V gene are SQVTM and ANQGSEA. There are 14 residues in the CDR3. Trimming took 1 base from V and 11 from J; bases not matched to a gene: 9. CDR3 loop: CSVEVGLAGTQQFF. The CDR3 nucleotides read TGCAGCGTTGAAGTGGGACTAGCAGGGACCCAGCAGTTCTTC.

The chain employs TRBV6-9 and TRBJ1-1; unclear D gene. Per the germline V gene, CDR1 is MNHGY and CDR2 is SVAAGI. This CDR3 comprises 14 residues. V lost 6 bases and J 1 base, leaving 12 bases between the germline ends. The CDR3 DNA follows: TGTGCCAGCAGCCCCATCGGGAGGAACACTGAAGCTTTCTTT. This sequence encodes CASSPIGRNTEAFF.

The chain combines TRBV10-3 with TRBJ2-7, with 10 bases aligning to TRBD2. This CDR3 is built from 14 residues. CDR1 is ENHRY and CDR2 is SYGVKD in the germline V gene. The J segment lost 5 bases and the V segment lost 6 bases, leaving 7 bases of the junction unmatched. The CDR3 here is CAISPGLAANEQYF. DNA of the CDR3: TGTGCCATCAGCCCCGGACTAGCGGCCAACGAGCAGTACTTC.

V is TRBV27 and J is TRBJ1-2, with D perhaps TRBD1 (5 bases). Germline V CDR1 and CDR2: MNHEY, SMNVEV (reference sequence). V was clipped by 5 bases and J by 3 bases, with 19 bases between them. This CDR3 comprises 16 residues. CDR3 coding DNA: TGTGCCAGCAGTCCAAATGGGGGGTTAGTGGACTATGGCTACACCTTC. Residues: CASSPNGGLVDYGYTF.

The count of this clone is one. J is TRBJ2-1 and V is TRBV6-1; TRBD1 matches 9 bases. The J segment lost 12 bases and the V segment lost 3 bases, leaving 15 bases of the junction unmatched. CDR1 and CDR2 (germline): MNHNS, SASEGT. CDR3 size: 16 residues. The CDR3: CASSDDGTGTLLGQFF. The DNA of the CDR3 is TGTGCCAGCAGTGACGATGGGACAGGGACGTTGTTGGGGCAGTTCTTC.

The chain is built from TRBV5-8 and TRBJ2-5; possibly TRBD2 for D (7 bases). This CDR3 contains 15 residues. Looked up from germline, CDR1 is SGHTS and CDR2 is YDEGEE. Trimming took off 4 bases at V and 6 bases at J, with 19 bases between the two ends. CDR3 in amino acids: CASSPTRGAWKTQYF. In nucleotides, the CDR3 is TGTGCCAGCAGCCCCACCCGGGGGGCCTGGAAGACCCAGTACTTC.

For the CDR3, the DNA is TGTGCCAGCAGCCAGACTAGCGGGAGATTAGATACGCAGTATTTT. As protein: CASSQTSGRLDTQYF. The genes are TRBV9 and TRBJ2-3, with 12 nucleotides matching TRBD2. J was trimmed by 5 bases and V by 4 bases; bases with no gene match: 5. The germline gives CDR1 SGDLS, CDR2 YYNGEE. The CDR3 consists of 15 residues.

This clone came up once. The gene calls are TRBV29-1 and TRBJ2-1, with no clear D. V gave up 6 bases and J gave up 9 bases, with 12 bases separating them. CDR1 and CDR2 (germline): SQVTM, ANQGSEA. CDR3 length: 11 residues. CDR3 nucleotide sequence: TGCAGCGTCAATCGATACGGTGAGCAGTTCTTC. Translated, it gives CSVNRYGEQFF.

The V call is TRBV6-6, the J call TRBJ2-7; no firm D call. V gave up 7 bases and J gave up 3 bases, with 7 bases separating them. The germline CDR1 and CDR2 sequences are MNHNY and SVGAGI (reference sequence). The CDR3 contains 11 residues. CDR3 sequence: CASKGVYEQYF. The CDR3 coding sequence is TGTGCCAGCAAAGGAGTCTACGAGCAGTACTTC.

The chain is built from TRBV5-1 and TRBJ2-5, with D possibly matching TRBD2 (5 bases). With 1 base removed from V and 4 bases from J, the gap between germline ends came to 11 bases. This CDR3 has 14 residues. Germline-derived CDR1 and CDR2 are SGHRS and YFSETQ. This CDR3 is CASSLPPRAETQYF. CDR3 sequence (DNA): TGCGCCAGCAGCTTGCCCCCGAGGGCAGAGACCCAGTACTTC.

The V gene is TRBV7-3, the J gene TRBJ2-1; D possibly corresponds to TRBD1 (5 bases). The CDR3 spans 14 residues. With 0 bases removed from V and 6 bases from J, the gap between germline ends came to 9 bases. Per germline, CDR1 SGHTA and CDR2 FQGTGA. CDR3 in amino acids: CASSLTLRGNEQFF. CDR3 bases: TGTGCCAGCAGCTTAACCCTAAGGGGCAATGAGCAGTTCTTC.

The V and J genes are TRBV7-6 and TRBJ2-7; 10 bases line up with TRBD2. Germline CDR1 and CDR2: SGHVS and FNYEAQ. The ends lost 5 bases at V and 3 bases at J; junction bases unmatched: 7. The CDR3 loop spans 15 amino acids. As DNA, the CDR3 is TGTGCCAGCAGCCGAAAGGGGACTAGCGACTACGAGCAGTACTTC. It is translated as CASSRKGTSDYEQYF.

The chain couples TRBV28 to TRBJ2-1; weak D call: TRBD2 (6 bases). From germline, CDR1 is MDHEN and CDR2 SYDVKM. Trimming pared 3 bases from V and 7 bases from J, leaving 16 bases between. The CDR3 sequence is 15 residues long. DNA for the CDR3: TGTGCCAGCAGTTTCGTGAGCGCTGGGGGGAATGAGCAGTTCTTC. Its translation is CASSFVSAGGNEQFF.

The chain links TRBV7-8 to TRBJ2-1, with D unresolved. The CDR3 spans 17 residues. Per germline, CDR1 SGHVS and CDR2 FQNEAQ. The V end lost 1 base, the J end lost 7 bases, and 20 bases lay between the germline ends. In DNA, the CDR3 is TGTGCCAGCAGCTTAGTTTCCTTTTTATCTCCCAGTAATGAGCAGTTCTTC. Its protein product is CASSLVSFLSPSNEQFF. Looking up the rest from reference TRBV7-8 and TRBJ2-1 gives the full variable domain: GAGVSQSPRYKVAKRGQDVALRCDPISGHVSLFWYQQALGQGPEFLTYFQNEAQLDKSGLPSDRFFAERPEGSVSTLKIQRTQQEDSAVYLCASSLVSFLSPSNEQFFGPGTRLTVL.

CDR3 loop: CASSLFGRGTQAAQYF. The CDR3 DNA is TGTGCCAGCAGCTTGTTTGGCAGGGGAACGCAGGCGGCCCAGTACTTC. The chain couples TRBV5-6 to TRBJ2-5, with a possible D match to TRBD1 (6 bases). The V end lost 1 base, the J end lost 9 bases, and 22 bases lay between the germline ends. The germline V gene has CDR1 SGHDT and CDR2 YYEEEE. The CDR3 loop spans 16 amino acids.

The count of this clone is one. The V call is TRBV4-1, the J call TRBJ2-7, with 9 bases fitting TRBD2. Per the germline V gene, CDR1 is MGHRA and CDR2 is YSYEKL. The CDR3 is 15 residues long. V was clipped by 4 bases and J by 10 bases; unmatched bases: 14. This CDR3 is CASSPRGSGSLEQYF. The CDR3 nucleotides are TGCGCCAGCAGCCCCCGCGGTAGCGGGAGTTTGGAACAGTACTTC.

The V call is TRBV27, the J call TRBJ2-7; the match to TRBD2 covers 9 bases. CDR1 and CDR2 from the germline V gene are MNHEY and SMNVEV (reference sequence). V lost 6 bases, J lost 5 bases, and 17 bases stayed unmatched. The CDR3 covers 17 residues. As DNA, the CDR3 is TGTGCCAGCAGACTTTTAAGCGGGAGGAGGATGGGGAACGAGCAGTACTTC. Protein sequence: CASRLLSGRRMGNEQYF.

This clone was counted once. CDR3: CASNLLDRGETQYF. DNA of the CDR3: TGTGCCAGCAACTTACTGGACAGGGGGGAGACCCAGTACTTC. J is TRBJ2-5 and V is TRBV28; 10 nucleotides line up with TRBD1. Germline V gene lookup returns CDR1 MDHEN and CDR2 SYDVKM. Losses at the gene ends were 7 bases for V and 5 bases for J; bases not matched to a gene: 7. The CDR3 is 14 residues long.

This clone appeared a few times. The gene calls are TRBV7-2 and TRBJ1-6, with a tentative D call TRBD1 (6 bases). Trimming cost V 4 bases and J 7 bases, with 14 bases left between them. The CDR3 contains 15 residues. CDR1 and CDR2 from the germline V gene are SGHTA and FQGNSA. The CDR3: CASSYLAGVNSPLHF. CDR3 DNA sequence: TGTGCCAGCAGCTATCTGGCAGGGGTCAATTCACCCCTCCACTTT.

V gene TRBV19 combines with J gene TRBJ1-1; D is uncertain. V dropped 6 bases and J dropped 2 bases, with 13 bases sitting between them. CDR3 length: 14 amino acids. Germline V CDR1 and CDR2: LNHDA, SQIVND (reference sequence). The CDR3 sequence is CASRQWSANTEAFF. For the CDR3, the DNA is TGTGCCAGTAGACAGTGGTCGGCCAACACTGAAGCTTTCTTT.

The CDR3: CASSYRDWVSYNEQFF. Written as DNA, the CDR3 is TGTGCCAGCAGCTATCGGGACTGGGTCTCCTACAATGAGCAGTTCTTC. The chain uses TRBV2 and TRBJ2-1; TRBD2 is a possible D gene (6 bases). With 6 bases removed from V and 0 bases from J, the gap between germline ends came to 15 bases. Germline assignment: CDR1 SNHLY and CDR2 FYNNEI. This CDR3 has 16 amino acids.